Below, one T cell receptor beta chain is given with its context. Its antigen is undetermined. This CDR3 region has 11 residues. Trimming removed 11 bases at V and 4 bases at J, with 11 bases between. In germline, CDR1 is LNHDA, CDR2 SQIVND (reference sequence). The sample originates from a study of T cell repertoires in cytomegalovirus infection. The overall study: Recently described HLA-C-restricted plus well-studied HLA-B-restricted CMV epitopes were used. Public signatures in TCR beta pointed to CMV infection and matching HLA type.

TCRdb reprocessed the reads via MiXCR and lists one record per CDR3 protein. The table has around 340,000 distinct CDR3 sequences, 25% to 35% seen once. Overall study results and limits: Cumulative public TCR beta family frequency identified CMV carriers with the relevant HLA. The ex vivo response was dominated by HLA-C-restricted CMV-specific TCR beta clonotypes.

This TCR was recovered from a human donor in good health (CMV status not recorded). Some clones in this sample may be carry-over from other donors' samples. The chain uses TRBV19 and TRBJ1-1, with a possible D match to TRBD1 (5 bases). Material: cultured PBMCs, obtained from culture after CMV antigen stimulation. CDR3 sequence: CAARDSTEAFF. For the CDR3, the DNA is TGTGCCGCTCGAGACAGCACTGAAGCTTTCTTT.